Below, one TCR beta chain is given with its context. Its antigen is still unknown. This record comes from a study of OX40 agonist ivuxolimab in advanced cancers. Study-wide background: Age averaged around 60 years (range roughly 20 to 90), and approximately 80% were male. Findings and caveats of the study: Several nonresponders also turned out to have low normalized T-cell clonal expansion.

The germline CDR1 and CDR2 sequences are SGHTA and FQGNSA. Trimming cost V 6 bases and J 1 base; bases outside gene matches: 8. The CDR3 loop spans 15 amino acids. Libraries were prepared by immunoSEQ multiplex PCR; TCRdb keeps only in-frame clonotypes and omits some of them. The data hold about 70,000 clones, with approximately 89% observed a single time. The chain is built from TRBV7-2 and TRBJ1-1, with 7 bases identical to TRBD1. The sequencing used CD4+ or CD8+ T cells sorted from blood, collected in a trial of the OX40 agonist ivuxolimab. This receptor was taken from an adult with an advanced solid tumor such as melanoma, head and neck, liver or kidney cancer. CDR3 sequence: CASRPQQGPNTEAFF. The CDR3 DNA is TGTGCCAGCAGGCCTCAACAGGGGCCGAACACTGAAGCTTTCTTT.